Presented here are 24 T cell receptor beta chains from one specimen sequenced in a study of beta chain features in type 1 diabetes. Study-level findings and limits: Researchers report that Type 1 diabetes patients had moderately but significantly shorter TCRB CDR3s across all four CD4+ subsets.

The entirety of the isolated RNA underwent reverse transcription, so expressed TCRB transcripts were sequenced. Sequenced by immunoSEQ multiplex PCR; TCRdb stores in-frame clones only, minus some. The sample has 25,000 to 30,000 clones; almost 65% are singletons. Their cognate antigens are unknown. The specimen sequenced was Tregs from blood. These TCRs come from a woman aged 25 to 39 with type 1 diabetes.

The chain is built from TRBV5-1 and TRBJ1-2; the match to TRBD1 covers 8 bases. The CDR3 totals 15 residues. Germline V lookup: CDR1 SGHRS, CDR2 YFSETQ. Trimming removed 2 bases from V and 4 bases from J; junction bases left unmatched: 7. DNA for the CDR3: TGCGCCAGCAGCTTCGGGACAGGTGACCTCTATGGCTACACCTTC. It is translated as CASSFGTGDLYGYTF.

The chain carries TRBV19 and TRBJ1-5; no clear D. Trimming removed 4 bases from V and 3 bases from J, with 7 bases in between. This CDR3 has 13 amino acids. In germline, CDR1 is LNHDA, CDR2 SQIVND (reference sequence). The CDR3 reads CASSSRNNQPQHF. The CDR3 nucleotides are TGTGCCAGTAGTAGCAGGAACAATCAGCCCCAGCATTTT.

This chain links TRBV7-2 with TRBJ1-1, with D unresolved. Germline lookup yields CDR1 SGHTA and CDR2 FQGNSA. This CDR3 is 13 amino acids long. V was trimmed by 6 bases and J by 0 bases, leaving 8 bases between them. Here the CDR3 reads CASSSSMNTEAFF. The CDR3 region has the DNA TGTGCCAGCAGTTCATCTATGAACACTGAAGCTTTCTTT.

The V gene is TRBV2, the J gene TRBJ2-2; 9 positions agree with TRBD2. CDR1 is SNHLY and CDR2 is FYNNEI in the germline V gene. The CDR3 covers 16 residues. Losses at the gene ends were 4 bases for V and 3 bases for J; bases not matched to a gene: 6. CDR3 amino acids: CASSVAAGGYTGELFF. CDR3 bases: TGTGCCAGCAGTGTAGCAGCGGGAGGCTACACCGGGGAGCTGTTTTTT.

The CDR3 sequence: CASSLESGRAAEQYF. The CDR3 DNA follows: TGTGCCAGCAGCTTAGAATCCGGGAGGGCCGCCGAGCAGTACTTC. The J gene is TRBJ2-7, the V gene TRBV7-2; 8 positions match TRBD2. CDR1 SGHTA and CDR2 FQGNSA come from the germline V gene. V shed 1 base and J 6 bases; nucleotides not matched to a gene: 8. This CDR3 comprises 15 residues.

The CDR3 here is CASSYSLNQPQHF. The CDR3 coding sequence is TGTGCCAGCAGTTACAGCCTCAATCAGCCCCAGCATTTT. The chain uses TRBV6-5 and TRBJ1-5, with D hard to call. With 2 bases removed from V and 3 bases from J, the gap between germline ends came to 5 bases. The CDR3 covers 13 residues. Looked up from germline, CDR1 is MNHEY and CDR2 is SVGAGI.

This chain's CDR3 is CASGGDGTTDTQYF. CDR3 in DNA: TGTGCTAGTGGGGGGGACGGGACAACAGATACGCAGTATTTT. The chain employs TRBV12-5 and TRBJ2-3; weak D call: TRBD1 (6 bases). Germline V gene data show CDR1 as LGHNT and CDR2 as FRNRAP. The CDR3 loop spans 14 amino acids. Trimming stripped 6 bases from V and 3 bases from J, with 13 bases between.

The chain employs TRBV28 and TRBJ2-6; 7 positions match TRBD1. Germline CDR1 is MDHEN and CDR2 is SYDVKM. The CDR3 loop spans 17 amino acids. V lost 2 bases and J lost 1; bases outside the gene matches: 5. DNA of the CDR3: TGTGCCAGCAGTTTAACGACAGGGCAATCTGGGGCCAACGTCCTGACTTTC. Translation gives CASSLTTGQSGANVLTF.

As concerns this clone: In the same sample, other DNA sequences code for this CDR3. The chain uses TRBV2 and TRBJ1-6; D perhaps matches TRBD1 (5 bases). The CDR3 is 12 amino acids. CDR1 and CDR2 (germline): SNHLY, FYNNEI. Between the trimmed V and J ends, which lost 8 bases and 13 bases, there was a span of 15 bases. Here the CDR3 DNA reads TGTGCCAGCGGCAGGGTGGGATCCCCCCTCCACTTT. The encoded protein is CASGRVGSPLHF.

In DNA, the CDR3 is TGTGCCAGCAGCTTTTACTACGAGCAGTACTTC. Protein: CASSFYYEQYF. The genes are TRBV7-2 and TRBJ2-7; D not certain. Germline loops: CDR1 SGHTA, CDR2 FQGNSA. This CDR3 has 11 residues. Trimming left V 3 bases short and J 3 bases short, with 3 bases between. Based on the CDR3 plus reference TRBV7-2 and TRBJ2-7, the full variable domain is GAGVSQSPSNKVTEKGKDVELRCDPISGHTALYWYRQSLGQGLEFLIYFQGNSAPDKSGLPSDRFSAERTGGSVSTLTIQRTQQEDSAVYLCASSFYYEQYFGPGTRLTVT.

This chain links TRBV5-1 with TRBJ2-5; possible D gene TRBD2, 6 bases. This CDR3 region has 13 residues. The germline V gene has CDR1 SGHRS and CDR2 YFSETQ. Trimming cost V 7 bases and J 4 bases, with 14 bases left between them. CDR3 sequence: CASGGASGETQYF. CDR3 nucleotide sequence: TGCGCCAGCGGCGGGGCCTCAGGAGAGACCCAGTACTTC.

The genes are TRBV15 and TRBJ2-1, with a possible D match to TRBD1 (5 bases). The CDR3 totals 17 residues. The ends were cut back, 0 bases at V and 0 bases at J, with 12 bases in the middle. Germline V gives CDR1 LNHNV, CDR2 YYDKDF (reference sequence). The CDR3 region is CATSRDITGGSYNEQFF. CDR3 in DNA: TGTGCCACCAGCAGAGATATTACAGGCGGCTCCTACAATGAGCAGTTCTTC.

With respect to this clone: Distinct nucleotide sequences in the sample also encode this CDR3. This chain joins TRBV7-9 and TRBJ2-5; 12 bases are shared with TRBD2. This CDR3 is 15 amino acids long. V lost 5 bases, J lost 4 bases, and 5 bases stayed unmatched. Germline CDR1 and CDR2: SEHNR and FQNEAQ (reference sequence). The CDR3 protein is CASSAGLAGLETQYF. CDR3 in DNA: TGTGCCAGCAGCGCAGGACTAGCGGGGTTAGAGACCCAGTACTTC.

The gene calls are TRBV2 and TRBJ1-1; D is unresolved. The CDR3 contains 13 residues. V lost 7 bases, J lost 3 bases, and 12 bases lay in between. Germline loops: CDR1 SNHLY, CDR2 FYNNEI. Written as DNA, the CDR3 is TGTGCCAGCAACCCTCTCCGGGACACTGAAGCTTTCTTT. Translated: CASNPLRDTEAFF. The full variable domain, its missing parts supplied by reference TRBV2 and TRBJ1-1, is EPEVTQTPSHQVTQMGQEVILRCVPISNHLYFYWYRQILGQKVEFLVSFYNNEISEKSEIFDDQFSVERPDGSNFTLKIRSTKLEDSAMYFCASNPLRDTEAFFGQGTRLTVV.

V gene TRBV7-9 combines with J gene TRBJ2-7, with 10 bases matching TRBD1. Germline values: CDR1 SEHNR, CDR2 FQNEAQ (reference sequence). V was clipped by 1 base and J by 3 bases; unmatched bases: 3. This CDR3 spans 15 amino acids. CDR3 residues: CASSLVGTGVYEQYF. DNA for the CDR3: TGTGCCAGCAGCTTAGTGGGGACAGGGGTCTACGAGCAGTACTTC.

The chain is built from TRBV29-1 and TRBJ2-7; 10 bases are a match to TRBD2. CDR1 is SQVTM, CDR2 ANQGSEA, per germline. J gave up 2 bases and V 5 bases, and 0 bases lay outside the gene matches. The CDR3 totals 12 residues. The CDR3 region is CSVTSGTYEQYF. Here the CDR3 DNA reads TGCAGCGTTACTAGCGGGACCTACGAGCAGTACTTC.

V and J are TRBV29-1 and TRBJ2-1, with 7 bases fitting TRBD1. Unmatched junction bases numbered 0, after V lost 1 base and J lost 3 bases. This CDR3 comprises 13 residues. Germline loops: CDR1 SQVTM, CDR2 ANQGSEA. The CDR3 sequence: CSVEGDSYNEQFF. CDR3 in DNA: TGCAGCGTTGAAGGGGACAGCTACAATGAGCAGTTCTTC.

This clone was observed once. The chain recombines TRBV30 with TRBJ2-1; 11 nucleotides match TRBD2. After removal of 0 bases from V and 5 bases from J, the junction contained 0 bases not matched to a gene. Germline V gene sequence: CDR1 GTSNPN, CDR2 SVGIG (reference sequence). CDR3 length: 14 amino acids. CDR3 residues: CAWSVLAGDNEQFF. In DNA form, the CDR3 reads TGTGCCTGGAGTGTACTAGCGGGGGACAATGAGCAGTTCTTC. Looking up the rest from reference TRBV30 and TRBJ2-1 gives the full variable domain: SQTIHQWPATLVQPVGSPLSLECTVEGTSNPNLYWYRQAAGRGLQLLFYSVGIGQISSEVPQNLSASRPQDRQFILSSKKLLLSDSGFYLCAWSVLAGDNEQFFGPGTRLTVL.

This chain connects TRBV19 to TRBJ2-1, with 14 nucleotides matching TRBD2. CDR3 size: 15 residues. With 3 bases clipped from V and 10 bases from J, the junction kept 5 bases outside the gene matches. Per germline, CDR1 LNHDA and CDR2 SQIVND (reference sequence). The CDR3 DNA sequence: TGTGCCAGTAGTATCCAGACTAGCGGGAGGGGAGAGCAGTTCTTC. It codes for CASSIQTSGRGEQFF.

The chain uses TRBV11-2 and TRBJ1-1, with D perhaps TRBD1 (6 bases). Germline V gene data show CDR1 as SGHAT and CDR2 as FQNNGV. Trimming stripped 0 bases from V and 11 bases from J, with 10 bases between. The CDR3 length is 12 residues. The CDR3 DNA sequence: TGTGCCAGCAGCTTAGATCGGGGGGCGGCTTTCTTT. The encoded protein is CASSLDRGAAFF.

V and J are TRBV5-1 and TRBJ2-7, with a possible D match to TRBD2 (5 bases). CDR1 is SGHRS, CDR2 YFSETQ, per germline. The CDR3 has 12 amino acids. V was pared by 0 bases and J by 5 bases, with 6 bases between. The CDR3 DNA is TGCGCCAGCAGCTTGGGAGGGCACGAGCAGTACTTC. It encodes CASSLGGHEQYF.

This chain links TRBV5-1 with TRBJ2-1; D gene ambiguous. The CDR3 is made up of 15 amino acids. V lost 2 bases to trimming and J lost 0 bases, with 9 bases between them. Germline lookup yields CDR1 SGHRS and CDR2 YFSETQ. The CDR3 loop is CASSLWRSSYNEQFF. CDR3 in DNA: TGCGCCAGCAGCTTATGGCGGAGCTCCTACAATGAGCAGTTCTTC.

The chain uses TRBV10-2 and TRBJ2-7; 7 bases match TRBD1. There are 15 residues in the CDR3. V dropped 6 bases and J dropped 1; count of bases not matched to a gene: 9. Germline-derived CDR1 and CDR2 are WSHSY and SAAADI. The CDR3: CASSPPGTDSYEQYF. The CDR3 DNA follows: TGCGCCAGCAGCCCCCCCGGGACAGATTCCTACGAGCAGTACTTC.

The chain links TRBV19 to TRBJ2-2, with D uncertain. Germline CDR1 LNHDA, CDR2 SQIVND (reference sequence). V was cut by 4 bases and J by 2 bases, with 8 bases left in between. The CDR3 consists of 14 residues. The CDR3: CASSKEINTGELFF. CDR3 DNA: TGTGCCAGTAGTAAGGAGATTAACACCGGGGAGCTGTTTTTT.